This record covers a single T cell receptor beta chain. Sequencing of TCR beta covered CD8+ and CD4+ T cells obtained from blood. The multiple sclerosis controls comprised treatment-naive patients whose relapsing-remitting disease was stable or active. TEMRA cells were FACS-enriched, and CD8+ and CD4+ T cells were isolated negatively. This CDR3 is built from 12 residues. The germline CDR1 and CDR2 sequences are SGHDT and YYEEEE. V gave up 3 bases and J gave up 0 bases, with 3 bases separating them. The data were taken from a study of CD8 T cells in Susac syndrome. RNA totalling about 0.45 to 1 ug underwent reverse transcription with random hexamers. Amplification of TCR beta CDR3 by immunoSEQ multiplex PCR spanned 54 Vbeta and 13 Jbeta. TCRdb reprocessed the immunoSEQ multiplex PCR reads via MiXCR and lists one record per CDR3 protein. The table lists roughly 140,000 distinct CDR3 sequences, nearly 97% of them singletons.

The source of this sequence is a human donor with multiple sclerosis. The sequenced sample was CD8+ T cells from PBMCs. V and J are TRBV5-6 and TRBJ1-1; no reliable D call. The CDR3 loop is CASSWVNTEAFF. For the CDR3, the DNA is TGTGCCAGCAGCTGGGTGAACACTGAAGCTTTCTTT. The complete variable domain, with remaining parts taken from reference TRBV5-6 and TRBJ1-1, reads DAGVTQSPTHLIKTRGQQVTLRCSPKSGHDTVSWYQQALGQGPQFIFQYYEEEERQRGNFPDRFSGHQFPNYSSELNVNALLLGDSALYLCASSWVNTEAFFGQGTRLTVV.